These 30 T cell receptor beta chains came from one sample sequenced in a study of breast tumors, draining lymph nodes, adjacent tissues. MiXCR, applied by TCRdb to the multiplex PCR reads, yields one record per CDR3 protein. The sample holds about 180,000 distinct CDR3 sequences, roughly 30% seen once. The lymph nodes were axillary draining lymph nodes from breast cancer patients. Sequencing was performed on axillary lymph node tissue. The receptors shown here come from a female donor with breast cancer. Some clones in this sample may be carry-over from other donors' samples.

The V and J genes are TRBV9 and TRBJ2-6; D gene ambiguous. V shed 0 bases and J shed 4 bases, with 5 bases lying between them. Germline assignment: CDR1 SGDLS and CDR2 YYNGEE. This CDR3 contains 14 residues. The CDR3 DNA follows: TGTGCCAGCAGCGTAGACACAGGGGCCAACGTCCTGACTTTC. It codes for CASSVDTGANVLTF.

This clonotype was counted a few times. The chain recombines TRBV7-2 with TRBJ1-3; D is undetermined. Deletions cut 5 bases from V and 2 bases from J, with 13 bases between. This CDR3 comprises 15 residues. In germline, CDR1 is SGHTA, CDR2 FQGNSA. The CDR3 reads CASSPRPATGNTIYF. In nucleotides, the CDR3 is TGTGCCAGCAGCCCTCGTCCTGCGACTGGAAACACCATATATTTT.

This clonotype was seen more than once but under ten times. The CDR3 DNA reads as TGTGCCAGCAGTTACCAGGGGACTAATCAGCCCCAGCATTTT. Translation: CASSYQGTNQPQHF. The chain has TRBV6-5 and TRBJ1-5, with D maybe TRBD1 (6 bases). The CDR3 loop spans 14 amino acids. Trimming pared 2 bases from V and 4 bases from J, leaving 9 bases between. Per the germline V gene, CDR1 is MNHEY and CDR2 is SVGAGI.

The sample holds many counts of this clonotype. V and J are TRBV10-3 and TRBJ1-6, with unresolved D. V was pared by 3 bases and J by 0 bases, with 6 bases between. The CDR3 sequence is 15 residues long. Germline-derived CDR1 and CDR2 are ENHRY and SYGVKD. The DNA for the CDR3 is TGTGCCATCAGTGAAGAAAGCTCCTATAATTCACCCCTCCACTTT. It encodes CAISEESSYNSPLHF.

This clonotype has just a few counts. The V and J genes are TRBV20-1 and TRBJ2-5, with TRBD2 identical over 13 bases. Matching the DNA end better, TRBJ2-1 makes the J call doubtful. Germline CDR1 reads DFQATT; CDR2 reads SNEGSKA (reference sequence). CDR3 length: 17 amino acids. CDR3 amino acids: CSAREGTSGALNNEQFF. The CDR3 DNA reads as TGCAGTGCTAGAGAGGGGACTAGCGGGGCCCTCAACAATGAGCAGTTCTTC.

The gene calls are TRBV6-6 and TRBJ2-5, with 8 bases matching TRBD2. CDR3 length equals 14 residues. Germline CDR1 MNHNY, CDR2 SVGAGI (reference sequence). The ends lost 5 bases at V and 4 bases at J; junction bases unmatched: 6. Written as DNA, the CDR3 is TGTGCCAGCAGTCACGGGGGGGTGGGAGAGACCCAGTACTTC. Encoded protein: CASSHGGVGETQYF.

In its sample, this clonotype was seen many times. The chain is built from TRBV12-3 or TRBV12-4 and TRBJ2-7; tentatively, D is TRBD2 (5 bases). V was cut by 0 bases and J by 0 bases, with 9 bases left in between. This CDR3 comprises 15 residues. CDR3 in DNA: TGTGCCAGCAGTTTAGCGTCAGCGGCCTCCTACGAGCAGTACTTC. Its protein is CASSLASAASYEQYF.

This clonotype was observed many times. V and J are TRBV7-6 and TRBJ2-7; D ambiguous. Germline assignment: CDR1 SGHVS and CDR2 FNYEAQ. V was shortened by 1 base and J by 0 bases, with 7 bases between the two germline ends. The CDR3 has 14 amino acids. The CDR3 here is CASSLGMVSYEQYF. CDR3 sequence (DNA): TGTGCCAGCAGCTTAGGGATGGTCTCCTACGAGCAGTACTTC.

This clonotype was seen more than once but under ten times. The chain joins TRBV6-6 to TRBJ1-3, with D uncertain. Trimming stripped 0 bases from V and 0 bases from J, with 9 bases between. Looked up from germline, CDR1 is MNHNY and CDR2 is SVGAGI (reference sequence). CDR3 length: 16 residues. The CDR3, as DNA: TGTGCCAGCAGTTACTCGCGGGGTAGCTCTGGAAACACCATATATTTT. It yields the protein CASSYSRGSSGNTIYF.

This clonotype showed up many times. The rearrangement joins TRBV19 to TRBJ2-7; TRBD1 agrees at 10 bases. J was trimmed by 2 bases and V by 6 bases; bases with no gene match: 7. This CDR3 region has 15 residues. CDR1 is LNHDA, CDR2 SQIVND, per germline (reference sequence). The CDR3 DNA sequence: TGTGCCAGTAGAAAAGGGACAGGGGCCACCTACGAGCAGTACTTC. Translating it yields CASRKGTGATYEQYF.

The sample holds many counts of this clonotype. V gene TRBV3-1 combines with J gene TRBJ1-3, with unresolved D. Germline CDR1 is LGHDT and CDR2 is YNNKEL (reference sequence). This CDR3 comprises 15 residues. V was clipped by 0 bases and J by 2 bases, with 8 bases between them. In DNA, the CDR3 is TGTGCCAGCAGCCAAGATTGGACGGCTGGAAACACCATATATTTT. Protein sequence: CASSQDWTAGNTIYF.

This clonotype showed up many times. The rearrangement uses TRBV4-1 and TRBJ1-5; tentatively, D is TRBD1 (6 bases). V lost 4 bases to trimming and J lost 1 base, with 14 bases between them. Germline CDR1 reads MGHRA; CDR2 reads YSYEKL. The CDR3 spans 16 residues. In nucleotides, the CDR3 is TGCGCCAGCAGCCTCACAGGGTCCTCAAGCAATCAGCCCCAGCATTTT. Translation: CASSLTGSSSNQPQHF.

As to this clonotype: At one boundary the junction diverges from the germline segment, which might be a read error. The chain recombines TRBV24-1 with TRBJ1-6, with TRBD1 matching 9 bases. CDR3 length: 19 amino acids. Looked up from germline, CDR1 is KGHDR and CDR2 is SFDVKD. DNA for the CDR3: TGTACCACCAGTGGGGGGGACAGGGCCCTAATTGCCTATAATTCACCCCTCCACTTT. Protein sequence: CTTSGGDRALIAYNSPLHF.

This clonotype was observed many times. The V gene is TRBV7-2, the J gene TRBJ2-7, with 10 bases identical to TRBD2. Losses at the gene ends were 4 bases for V and 1 base for J; bases not matched to a gene: 4. Germline CDR1 reads SGHTA; CDR2 reads FQGNSA. The CDR3 totals 15 residues. CDR3 sequence reads: CASSSLAGVSYEQYF. Written as DNA, the CDR3 is TGTGCCAGCAGCTCGCTAGCGGGAGTTTCCTACGAGCAGTACTTC.

This clonotype was detected only a few times. This rearrangement joins TRBV3-1 to TRBJ1-3; D unclear. Per the germline V gene, CDR1 is LGHDT and CDR2 is YNNKEL (reference sequence). The CDR3 spans 15 residues. Trimming stripped 1 base from V and 2 bases from J, with 9 bases between. The CDR3 DNA follows: TGTGCCAGCAGCCAAGTTCAAAGTGCTGGAAACACCATATATTTT. It yields the protein CASSQVQSAGNTIYF.

In its sample, this clonotype was seen many times. The chain is built from TRBV19 and TRBJ2-7; 7 bases fit TRBD1. Germline-derived CDR1 and CDR2 are LNHDA and SQIVND (reference sequence). The CDR3 loop spans 13 amino acids. The V gene end was trimmed by 6 bases and the J gene end by 3 bases; junction bases not matched to a gene: 5. The CDR3 region has the DNA TGTGCCAGTAGCCGGACAGGAGGCTACGAGCAGTACTTC. Translating gives CASSRTGGYEQYF.

This clonotype was detected many times. The chain is built from TRBV19 and TRBJ2-1, with 9 bases matching TRBD2. The CDR3 totals 14 residues. V shed 5 bases and J 7 bases; nucleotides not matched to a gene: 6. Germline CDR1 LNHDA, CDR2 SQIVND (reference sequence). Here the CDR3 DNA reads TGTGCCAGTAGTCCTAGCGGGATAATAAATGAGCAGTTCTTC. Protein sequence: CASSPSGIINEQFF. The complete variable domain, with remaining parts taken from reference TRBV19 and TRBJ2-1, reads DGGITQSPKYLFRKEGQNVTLSCEQNLNHDAMYWYRQDPGQGLRLIYYSQIVNDFQKGDIAEGYSVSREKKESFPLTVTSAQKNPTAFYLCASSPSGIINEQFFGPGTRLTVL.

This clonotype was observed a few times. A much larger clone differs by one base, so this may be a read error. The conserved phenylalanine or tryptophan normally closing the CDR3 is absent here, so this likely arose from a read error. The chain uses TRBV7-6 and TRBJ2-1, with 11 nucleotides matching TRBD1. Germline V lookup: CDR1 SGHVS, CDR2 FNYEAQ. J gave up 10 bases and V 0 bases, and 8 bases lay outside the gene matches. The CDR3 loop spans 16 amino acids. The CDR3 nucleotides are TGTGCCAGCAGCTTAGCAGGGACAGGGGGTCTGCGGGAGCAGTTCCTC. Protein sequence: CASSLAGTGGLREQFL.

The chain joins TRBV9 to TRBJ1-1; a weak D match, TRBD1 (6 bases). This CDR3 has 14 residues. Looked up from germline, CDR1 is SGDLS and CDR2 is YYNGEE. V was shortened by 0 bases and J by 3 bases, with 9 bases between the two germline ends. The CDR3 sequence is CASSVVGADTEAFF. DNA for the CDR3: TGTGCCAGCAGCGTAGTGGGGGCCGACACTGAAGCTTTCTTT.

This clonotype occurred many times. The chain links TRBV10-3 to TRBJ1-5, with no clear D. The germline CDR1 and CDR2 sequences are ENHRY and SYGVKD. The V end was cut by 0 bases, the J end by 2 bases, with 8 bases between. This CDR3 contains 15 residues. CDR3 sequence reads: CAISESMDGNQPQHF. The CDR3 nucleotides read TGTGCCATCAGTGAGTCGATGGACGGCAATCAGCCCCAGCATTTT.

A remark on this clonotype: It is unclear where the CDR3 begins or ends on the DNA, so no DNA is shown, and the CDR3 is as TCRdb lists it. The chain is built from TRBV29-1 and TRBJ1-2; the D call of TRBD1 is as the table states it, not checked on the DNA. Germline loops: CDR1 SQVTM, CDR2 ANQGSEA. From its first to its last residue, the CDR3 has 14 amino acids. This CDR3 reads CSVGAGIGTYGCTF.

The rearrangement joins TRBV2 to TRBJ1-2; a possible D gene is TRBD1 (5 bases). Germline V gene sequence: CDR1 SNHLY, CDR2 FYNNEI. The V gene lost 4 bases and the J gene lost 3 bases, with 18 bases spanning the gap. The CDR3 is 16 residues long. The CDR3 DNA reads as TGTGCCAGCAGTGCACCTCGACCCCGGGGCGACTATGGCTACACCTTC. This sequence encodes CASSAPRPRGDYGYTF.

This clonotype was observed a few times. The chain is built from TRBV27 and TRBJ2-3, with D uncertain. Germline lookup yields CDR1 MNHEY and CDR2 SMNVEV (reference sequence). Trimming removed 5 bases at V and 0 bases at J, with 6 bases between. The CDR3 length is 13 residues. Here the CDR3 reads CASSTSSTDTQYF. As DNA, the CDR3 is TGTGCCAGCAGTACCAGTAGCACAGATACGCAGTATTTT.

This clonotype was observed at least ten times. V and J are TRBV18 and TRBJ2-6; 8 bases are a match to TRBD1. Trimming removed 6 bases from V and 2 bases from J; junction bases left unmatched: 6. The length of the CDR3 is 16 residues. Germline lookup yields CDR1 KGHSH and CDR2 LQKENI. CDR3 sequence reads: CASSSTGETGANVLTF. CDR3 nucleotide sequence: TGTGCCAGCTCGTCGACAGGGGAGACTGGGGCCAACGTCCTGACTTTC.

The table lists this clonotype with a few counts. The chain employs TRBV18 and TRBJ1-1; unclear D gene. Germline assignment: CDR1 KGHSH and CDR2 LQKENI. This CDR3 has 12 amino acids. The V and J ends lost 3 bases and 7 bases respectively, with 9 bases between them. The CDR3 DNA reads as TGTGCCAGCTCACCGAGCGACCTTGAAGCTTTCTTT. The encoded protein is CASSPSDLEAFF.

The genes are TRBV28 and TRBJ2-5, with a weak D call TRBD1 (6 bases). This CDR3 is built from 14 residues. The V end was cut by 4 bases, the J end by 2 bases, with 11 bases between. The germline V gene has CDR1 MDHEN and CDR2 SYDVKM. CDR3 in DNA: TGTGCCAGCAGTTCGGACAGTCTACAAGAGACCCAGTACTTC. Translation: CASSSDSLQETQYF.

This clonotype was observed a few times. The V gene is TRBV6-5, the J gene TRBJ1-6; D is undetermined. The CDR3 length is 17 residues. The V gene lost 6 bases and the J gene lost 5 bases, with 20 bases spanning the gap. Looked up from germline, CDR1 is MNHEY and CDR2 is SVGAGI. The CDR3 protein is CASRPGNRAPDNSPLHF. The DNA of the CDR3 is TGTGCCAGCAGGCCGGGTAATCGGGCGCCGGATAATTCACCCCTCCACTTT.

This clonotype was observed many times. The gene calls are TRBV11-1 and TRBJ2-7; D unresolved. Germline V lookup: CDR1 SGHAT, CDR2 FQDESV (reference sequence). The CDR3 has 12 amino acids. The V gene lost 7 bases and the J gene lost 3 bases, with 10 bases spanning the gap. DNA for the CDR3: TGTGCCAGCACCCGGAGTGGCTACGAGCAGTACTTC. This encodes CASTRSGYEQYF. The variable domain in full, completed from reference TRBV11-1 and TRBJ2-7, reads EAEVAQSPRYKITEKSQAVAFWCDPISGHATLYWYRQILGQGPELLVQFQDESVVDDSQLPKDRFSAERLKGVDSTLKIQPAELGDSAMYLCASTRSGYEQYFGPGTRLTVT.

The V and J genes are TRBV6-7 and TRBJ2-7; 13 positions agree with TRBD2. TRBV6-7 is identified as an open reading frame with a role that is uncertain. The CDR3 contains 19 residues. V dropped 1 base and J dropped 2; count of bases not matched to a gene: 11. CDR3 sequence (DNA): TGTGCCAGCAGTTACTACCCGGGACTAGCGGGGTCCTTACCCTACGAGCAGTACTTC. Residues: CASSYYPGLAGSLPYEQYF.

The chain combines TRBV6-5 with TRBJ2-5; D not resolved. This CDR3 is built from 11 residues. Germline values: CDR1 MNHEY, CDR2 SVGAGI. Trimming took off 8 bases at V and 5 bases at J, with 9 bases between the two ends. CDR3 in amino acids: CASGSRETQYF. CDR3 DNA: TGTGCCAGCGGGTCCCGGGAGACCCAGTACTTC.